These T cell receptor beta chains were read from a single sample in a study of blood T cell repertoires in COVID-19. Method: immunoSEQ multiplex PCR; TCRdb's copy keeps in-frame clones and lacks some. The sample records under 200,000 clones, 85% to 90% being singletons. The sample was peripheral blood. These receptors came from a man in his forties with active or convalescent COVID-19. The CDR3 runs from the conserved cysteine through the conserved F or W. A D gene is named only where the DNA matches it firmly. Only some rows state a clone size, as once, few, many or a class for expanded clones.

abundance: -
d_gene: -
v_gene: TRBV6-5
j_gene: TRBJ2-7
CDR3nt: TGTGCCAGCAGTTCCGGGATCTCCTACGAGCAGTACTTC
CDR3aa: CASSSGISYEQYF

abundance: once
d_gene: -
v_gene: TRBV5-8
j_gene: TRBJ1-1
CDR3nt: TGTGCCAGCAGCTTGGTACAGACATACACTGAAGCTTTCTTT
CDR3aa: CASSLVQTYTEAFF

abundance: -
d_gene: TRBD2
v_gene: TRBV6-6
j_gene: TRBJ2-2
CDR3nt: TGTGCCAGCGGCGGGGAGCGGGGGGGCACCGGGGAGCTGTTTTTT
CDR3aa: CASGGERGGTGELFF

abundance: -
d_gene: -
v_gene: TRBV13
j_gene: TRBJ1-1
CDR3nt: TGTGCCAGCAGCCCCCCGTATGCGTGGGAGGACACTGAAGCTTTCTTT
CDR3aa: CASSPPYAWEDTEAFF

abundance: -
d_gene: TRBD1
v_gene: TRBV6-1
j_gene: TRBJ1-1
CDR3nt: TGTGCCAGCAGTGAACCAGGGGGTTACACTGAAGCTTTCTTT
CDR3aa: CASSEPGGYTEAFF

abundance: -
d_gene: -
v_gene: TRBV7-9
j_gene: TRBJ1-4
CDR3nt: TGTGCCAGCAGCTCACGCTCGACAGGAGATAATGAAAAACTGTTTTTT
CDR3aa: CASSSRSTGDNEKLFF

abundance: -
d_gene: TRBD1
v_gene: TRBV6-6
j_gene: TRBJ2-7
CDR3nt: TGTGCCAGCAGCCGGGACAGGGAGGAGCAGTACTTC
CDR3aa: CASSRDREEQYF

abundance: -
d_gene: -
v_gene: TRBV7-7
j_gene: TRBJ2-1
CDR3nt: TGTGCCAGCAGCCTCACGGGGAATGAGCAGTTCTTC
CDR3aa: CASSLTGNEQFF

abundance: -
d_gene: -
v_gene: TRBV9
j_gene: TRBJ1-1
CDR3nt: TGTGCCAGCAGCGTGTCCCGGGATAACACTGAAGCTTTCTTT
CDR3aa: CASSVSRDNTEAFF

abundance: -
d_gene: -
v_gene: TRBV28
j_gene: TRBJ1-5
CDR3nt: TGTGCCAGCACCGAGGGCCGGGAATGGGGCAATCAGCCCCAGCATTTT
CDR3aa: CASTEGREWGNQPQHF

abundance: -
d_gene: TRBD1
v_gene: TRBV5-1
j_gene: TRBJ1-2
CDR3nt: TGCGCCAGCAGCGGCCGGACAGGGGGCGTTTATGGCTACACCTTC
CDR3aa: CASSGRTGGVYGYTF

abundance: -
d_gene: -
v_gene: TRBV5-4
j_gene: TRBJ2-5
CDR3nt: TGTGCCAGCAGCATCCCCGGGACATACAGACAAGAGACCCAGTACTTC
CDR3aa: CASSIPGTYRQETQYF

abundance: -
d_gene: TRBD2
v_gene: TRBV4-2
j_gene: TRBJ2-3
CDR3nt: TGTGCCAGCAGCCCCAGGACTAGCGGGAGCGGGGGAGATACGCAGTATTTT
CDR3aa: CASSPRTSGSGGDTQYF

abundance: -
d_gene: -
v_gene: TRBV18
j_gene: TRBJ2-1
CDR3nt: TGTGCCAGCCCAACCACGGGGAGCTCCTACAATGAGCAGTTCTTC
CDR3aa: CASPTTGSSYNEQFF

abundance: -
d_gene: -
v_gene: TRBV5-1
j_gene: TRBJ1-1
CDR3nt: TGCGCCAGCAGCATAAACACAGCCTCGAACACTGAAGCTTTCTTT
CDR3aa: CASSINTASNTEAFF

abundance: -
d_gene: -
v_gene: TRBV7-3
j_gene: TRBJ1-5
CDR3nt: TGTGCCAGCAGCTCGCAGGCCAATCAGCCCCAGCATTTT
CDR3aa: CASSSQANQPQHF

abundance: -
d_gene: TRBD1
v_gene: TRBV5-1
j_gene: TRBJ2-1
CDR3nt: TGCGCCAGCAGCGCGCAGGGGGCGCTCCCCCACAATGAGCAGTTCTTC
CDR3aa: CASSAQGALPHNEQFF

abundance: -
d_gene: TRBD1
v_gene: TRBV6-5
j_gene: TRBJ1-6
CDR3nt: TGTGCCAGCAGCTCGGGACAGGAGTTTGGCTCACCCCTCCACTTT
CDR3aa: CASSSGQEFGSPLHF

abundance: -
d_gene: -
v_gene: TRBV18
j_gene: TRBJ2-1
CDR3nt: TGTGCCAGCTCACCCGCGGATGAGCAGTTCTTC
CDR3aa: CASSPADEQFF

abundance: -
d_gene: -
v_gene: TRBV11-3
j_gene: TRBJ2-3
CDR3nt: TGTGCCAGCAGCTTAGGTCAGGGGAGCACAGATACGCAGTATTTT
CDR3aa: CASSLGQGSTDTQYF

abundance: -
d_gene: -
v_gene: TRBV12-3/TRBV12-4
j_gene: TRBJ1-5
CDR3nt: TGTGCCAGCAGTTCACTTCCCCAGCATTTT
CDR3aa: CASSSLPQHF

abundance: -
d_gene: TRBD1
v_gene: TRBV5-4
j_gene: TRBJ2-7
CDR3nt: TGTGCCAGCAGCTCGGCGAACAGGGGGCCGCGGGAGCAGTACTTC
CDR3aa: CASSSANRGPREQYF

abundance: -
d_gene: TRBD1
v_gene: TRBV6-5
j_gene: TRBJ2-7
CDR3nt: TGTGCCAGCAGACCGCCGGGACAGGGGTCCCACGAGCAGTACTTC
CDR3aa: CASRPPGQGSHEQYF

abundance: -
d_gene: -
v_gene: TRBV7-9
j_gene: TRBJ1-1
CDR3nt: TGTGCCAGCAGCTTATTTCAGGGGATGAACACTGAAGCTTTCTTT
CDR3aa: CASSLFQGMNTEAFF

abundance: -
d_gene: TRBD1
v_gene: TRBV7-6
j_gene: TRBJ2-7
CDR3nt: TGTGCCAGCAGCTTGACGGGACAGGGCTACGAGCAGTACTTC
CDR3aa: CASSLTGQGYEQYF

abundance: -
d_gene: -
v_gene: TRBV9
j_gene: TRBJ2-3
CDR3nt: TGTGCCAGCAGCGTAGGACTCGAACGCATGTATTTT
CDR3aa: CASSVGLERMYF

abundance: few
d_gene: -
v_gene: TRBV5-4
j_gene: TRBJ1-5
CDR3nt: TGTGCCAGCAGCTTAGGGGGAAGCAATCAGCCCCAGCATTTT
CDR3aa: CASSLGGSNQPQHF

abundance: once
d_gene: -
v_gene: TRBV7-9
j_gene: TRBJ1-3
CDR3nt: TGTGCCAGCAGCTCAGGGCGTTCCTCTGGAAACACCATATATTTT
CDR3aa: CASSSGRSSGNTIYF

abundance: -
d_gene: -
v_gene: TRBV30
j_gene: TRBJ2-1
CDR3nt: TGTGCCTGGAGTCCCCGAGTGAGAGGCTACAATGAGCAGTTCTTC
CDR3aa: CAWSPRVRGYNEQFF

abundance: few
d_gene: TRBD1
v_gene: TRBV9
j_gene: TRBJ1-4
CDR3nt: TGTGCCAGCAGCAAGGGACAGGGAGAAAAACTGTTTTTT
CDR3aa: CASSKGQGEKLFF

abundance: -
d_gene: -
v_gene: TRBV27
j_gene: TRBJ1-4
CDR3nt: TGTGCCAGCAGTTCCCTCGGACAGTGGAGTGAAAAACTGTTTTTT
CDR3aa: CASSSLGQWSEKLFF

abundance: -
d_gene: -
v_gene: TRBV4-1
j_gene: TRBJ1-1
CDR3nt: TGCGCCAGCAGCCAAGTCGGGCTACAGGGCACTGAAGCTTTCTTT
CDR3aa: CASSQVGLQGTEAFF

abundance: -
d_gene: TRBD1
v_gene: TRBV19
j_gene: TRBJ2-7
CDR3nt: TGTGCCAGTAGTATCAGTTGGGACAGGAACTACGAGCAGTACTTC
CDR3aa: CASSISWDRNYEQYF

abundance: -
d_gene: -
v_gene: TRBV16
j_gene: TRBJ1-1
CDR3nt: TGTGCCAGCAGCCAATCAACAGGGCGCAACACTGAAGCTTTCTTT
CDR3aa: CASSQSTGRNTEAFF

abundance: -
d_gene: TRBD2
v_gene: TRBV19
j_gene: TRBJ2-5
CDR3nt: TGTGCCAGTAGTACGTCCCGCGGGAGCGGGGAGACCCAGTACTTC
CDR3aa: CASSTSRGSGETQYF

abundance: -
d_gene: -
v_gene: TRBV19
j_gene: TRBJ1-1
CDR3nt: TGTGCCAGTAGTATAGCGAGGTGGGGGCAGGGGAACACTGAAGCTTTCTTT
CDR3aa: CASSIARWGQGNTEAFF

abundance: many
d_gene: TRBD2
v_gene: TRBV15
j_gene: TRBJ2-3
CDR3nt: TGTGCCACCAGCACCCAAATTGACGGACTAGCGGGCTCAGATACGCAGTATTTT
CDR3aa: CATSTQIDGLAGSDTQYF

abundance: -
d_gene: TRBD2
v_gene: TRBV3-1/TRBV3-2
j_gene: TRBJ2-3
CDR3nt: TGTGCCAGCAGCCAGCTATTACTAGCGGGGGGGCCGCATACGCAGTATTTT
CDR3aa: CASSQLLLAGGPHTQYF

abundance: once
d_gene: TRBD1
v_gene: TRBV3-1/TRBV3-2
j_gene: TRBJ1-1
CDR3nt: TGTGCCAGCATCCTACAGGGGGTTGACACTGAAGCTTTCTTT
CDR3aa: CASILQGVDTEAFF

abundance: few
d_gene: TRBD2
v_gene: TRBV9
j_gene: TRBJ2-3
CDR3nt: TGTGCCAGCAGCGTAGGCCCCGCCGGGCTAGCGGGATCCGAACATACGCAGTATTTT
CDR3aa: CASSVGPAGLAGSEHTQYF

abundance: -
d_gene: -
v_gene: TRBV6-7
j_gene: TRBJ2-2
CDR3nt: TGTGCCAGCAGTGGGGGGCAGGGGGACACCGGGGAGCTGTTTTTT
CDR3aa: CASSGGQGDTGELFF

abundance: -
d_gene: TRBD1
v_gene: TRBV3-1/TRBV3-2
j_gene: TRBJ2-5
CDR3nt: TGTGCCAGCAGGGACAGGGGCGAGACCCAGTACTTC
CDR3aa: CASRDRGETQYF

abundance: -
d_gene: -
v_gene: TRBV24-1
j_gene: TRBJ2-5
CDR3nt: TGTGCCACCAGTGACGCACCCCGGACTCGGCAAGAGACCCAGTACTTC
CDR3aa: CATSDAPRTRQETQYF

abundance: -
d_gene: -
v_gene: TRBV12-2
j_gene: TRBJ2-5
CDR3nt: TGTGCAAGTCGCTTACCCTCCGGGACAGGGCAAGAGACCCAGTACTTC
CDR3aa: CASRLPSGTGQETQYF

abundance: once
d_gene: -
v_gene: TRBV6-5
j_gene: TRBJ2-5
CDR3nt: TGTGCCAGCAGTCTCGGGAGTCCCAAAGAGACCCAGTACTTC
CDR3aa: CASSLGSPKETQYF

abundance: -
d_gene: TRBD1
v_gene: TRBV11-2
j_gene: TRBJ2-7
CDR3nt: TGTGCCAGCAGCTCCCGGACAGGAGCCTCCTACGAGCAGTACTTC
CDR3aa: CASSSRTGASYEQYF

abundance: -
d_gene: TRBD1
v_gene: TRBV5-4
j_gene: TRBJ2-2
CDR3nt: TGTGCCAGCAGCTTGACGGGACAGGGATCCGGGGAGCTGTTTTTT
CDR3aa: CASSLTGQGSGELFF

abundance: -
d_gene: -
v_gene: TRBV5-1
j_gene: TRBJ1-5
CDR3nt: TGCGCCAGCAGCTTGGACAGCTATAGCAATCAGCCCCAGCATTTT
CDR3aa: CASSLDSYSNQPQHF

abundance: -
d_gene: -
v_gene: TRBV2
j_gene: TRBJ1-1
CDR3nt: TGTGCCAGCAAGGGAGATTATAACACTGAAGCTTTCTTT
CDR3aa: CASKGDYNTEAFF

abundance: -
d_gene: -
v_gene: TRBV18
j_gene: TRBJ1-1
CDR3nt: TGTGCCAGCTCACAGGGGGTGAACACTGAAGCTTTCTTT
CDR3aa: CASSQGVNTEAFF

abundance: -
d_gene: TRBD1
v_gene: TRBV10-3
j_gene: TRBJ1-2
CDR3nt: TGTGCCATCAGTACCGGGACAGGCAATAATGGCTACACCTTC
CDR3aa: CAISTGTGNNGYTF

abundance: -
d_gene: TRBD1
v_gene: TRBV4-1
j_gene: TRBJ2-5
CDR3nt: TGCGCCAGCAGCCCACCGGGACAGCAAGAGACCCAGTACTTC
CDR3aa: CASSPPGQQETQYF

abundance: few
d_gene: -
v_gene: TRBV5-4
j_gene: TRBJ1-1
CDR3nt: TGTGCCAGCAGCTTGACGGGGGTTCCTGAAGCTTTCTTT
CDR3aa: CASSLTGVPEAFF

abundance: -
d_gene: TRBD1
v_gene: TRBV19
j_gene: TRBJ1-5
CDR3nt: TGTGCCAGTAGGAAAGAAGACAGGGTCAGCAATCAGCCCCAGCATTTT
CDR3aa: CASRKEDRVSNQPQHF